This TCR beta chain was sequenced for a study of blood T cell repertoires in COVID-19. The CDR3 loop spans 13 amino acids. Germline lookup yields CDR1 SQVTM and CDR2 ANQGSEA. Trimming cost V 2 bases and J 2 bases, with 9 bases left between them. How the authors handled the data: Estimation of nucleated cell counts was performed using reference gene primer amplification. TCRdb's copy holds only in-frame clones and misses some; the assay was immunoSEQ multiplex PCR. The DNA gave D and trimming, while V, J and clone size come from that table. The data show a few hundred thousand clones, over 75% seen once.

This chain connects TRBV29-1 to TRBJ1-2; tentatively, D is TRBD1 (5 bases). Sequencing used peripheral blood. This TCR came from a man aged 25-40 years who had recovered from COVID-19. The CDR3 loop is CSVELGGNYGYTF. The CDR3 DNA sequence: TGCAGCGTTGAACTCGGGGGAAACTATGGCTACACCTTC.